Reported below is one T cell receptor beta chain. The data were taken from a study of breast tumors, draining lymph nodes, adjacent tissues. TCRdb processed the multiplex PCR reads anew with MiXCR; each CDR3 protein has one entry. The table has about 31,000 distinct CDR3 sequences, 60% to 80% seen once; the top ten hold 15% to 20%. CDR1 is MRHNA, CDR2 SNTAGT, per germline. The CDR3 totals 14 residues. V was shortened by 5 bases and J by 8 bases, with 15 bases between the two germline ends. This clonotype was sampled from a female donor with breast cancer. Some clones in this sample may be carry-over from other donors' samples. The chain combines TRBV6-4 with TRBJ1-4; tentative D call: TRBD1 (5 bases). Sequencing was done on a sample of breast tumor tissue. CDR3 protein: CASSRRDRGEKLFF. For the CDR3, the DNA is TGTGCCAGCAGTCGACGAGATAGGGGCGAAAAACTGTTTTTT.